This T cell receptor beta chain was captured in a study of vaccination and CD4 T cells after COVID-19. An Oncomine TCR Beta short-read assay was used to sequence the DNA from cultured CD4+ T cells. It was cultured CD4+ T cells from which genomic DNA was extracted. TCRdb fed the PCR reads into MiXCR, producing one record per CDR3 protein. Of almost 9,500 distinct CDR3 sequences listed, under 40% were seen once; the top ten hold roughly 20%. The V and J ends lost 6 bases and 2 bases, in that order; junction bases with no gene match: 4. CDR3 size: 13 residues. CDR1 is DFQATT, CDR2 SNEGSKA, per germline (reference sequence). The treatment was: approximately 9-day PBMC culture with coronavirus spike peptide pools or control peptides (ViraFEST assay). Collection of the unexposed donor's CD4+ T cells took place before the COVID-19 pandemic (2011-2018). The table lists this clonotype with a few counts. Its target is not known.

The sequenced material came from CD4+ T cells from blood, cultured in vitro. This sequence was found in a human donor in good health. The chain has TRBV20-1 and TRBJ2-3, with 8 positions matching TRBD2. CDR3: CSALAGNTDTQYF. The CDR3 DNA reads TGCAGTGCGTTAGCGGGAAACACAGATACGCAGTATTTT.